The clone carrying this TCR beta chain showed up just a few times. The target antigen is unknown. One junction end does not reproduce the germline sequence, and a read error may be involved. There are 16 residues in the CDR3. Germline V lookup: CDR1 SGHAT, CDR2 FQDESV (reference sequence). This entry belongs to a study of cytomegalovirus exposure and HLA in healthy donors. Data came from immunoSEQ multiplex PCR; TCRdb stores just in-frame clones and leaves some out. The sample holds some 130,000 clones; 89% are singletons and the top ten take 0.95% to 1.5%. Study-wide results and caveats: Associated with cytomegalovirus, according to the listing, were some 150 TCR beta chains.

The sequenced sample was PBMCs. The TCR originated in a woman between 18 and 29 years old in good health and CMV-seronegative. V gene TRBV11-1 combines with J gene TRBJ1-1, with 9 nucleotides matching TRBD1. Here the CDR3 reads CASSLAPGQGYTEAFF. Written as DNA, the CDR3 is TGTGCCAGCAGCCTAGCCCCGGGACAGGGTTACACTGAAGCTTTCTTT.